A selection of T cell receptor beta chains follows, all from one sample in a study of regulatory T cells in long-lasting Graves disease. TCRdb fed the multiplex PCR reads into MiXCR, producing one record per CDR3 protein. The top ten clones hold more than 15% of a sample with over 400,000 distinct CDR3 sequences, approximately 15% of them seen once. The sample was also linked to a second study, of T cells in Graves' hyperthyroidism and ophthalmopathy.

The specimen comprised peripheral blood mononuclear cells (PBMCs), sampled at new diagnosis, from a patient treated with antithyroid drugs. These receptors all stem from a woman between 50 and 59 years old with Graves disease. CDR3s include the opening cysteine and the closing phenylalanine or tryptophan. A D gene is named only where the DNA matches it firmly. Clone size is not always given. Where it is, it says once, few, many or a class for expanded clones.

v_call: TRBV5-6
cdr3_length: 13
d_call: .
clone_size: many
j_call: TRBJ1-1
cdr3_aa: CASSLGESTEAFF
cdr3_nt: TGTGCCAGCAGCTTGGGGGAGAGCACTGAAGCTTTCTTT

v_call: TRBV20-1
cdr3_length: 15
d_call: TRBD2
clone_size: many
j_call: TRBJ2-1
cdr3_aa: CSAPELAGGKNEQFF
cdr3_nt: TGCAGTGCTCCAGAACTAGCGGGAGGGAAGAATGAGCAGTTCTTC

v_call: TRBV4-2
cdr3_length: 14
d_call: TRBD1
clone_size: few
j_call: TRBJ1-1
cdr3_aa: CASSQPTGDTEAFF
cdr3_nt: TGTGCCAGCAGCCAGCCGACAGGGGACACTGAAGCTTTCTTT

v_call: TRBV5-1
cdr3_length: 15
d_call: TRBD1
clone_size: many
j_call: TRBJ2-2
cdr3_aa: CASSSRTGGSGELFF
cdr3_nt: TGCGCCAGCAGCTCACGGACAGGGGGCTCCGGGGAGCTGTTTTTT

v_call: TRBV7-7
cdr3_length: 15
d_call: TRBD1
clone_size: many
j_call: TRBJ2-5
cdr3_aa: CASSTGQGSLETQYF
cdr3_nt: TGTGCTAGCAGCACGGGACAGGGGAGTTTGGAGACCCAGTACTTC

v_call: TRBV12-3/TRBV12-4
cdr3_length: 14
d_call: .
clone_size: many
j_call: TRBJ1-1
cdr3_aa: CASSVRRGGTEAFF
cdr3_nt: TGTGCCAGCAGCGTGAGGAGGGGTGGCACTGAAGCTTTCTTT

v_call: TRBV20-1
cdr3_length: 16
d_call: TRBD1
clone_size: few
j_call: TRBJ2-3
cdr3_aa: CSATPPTGVGTDTQYF
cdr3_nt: TGCAGTGCTACCCCGCCGACAGGGGTGGGAACAGATACGCAGTATTTT

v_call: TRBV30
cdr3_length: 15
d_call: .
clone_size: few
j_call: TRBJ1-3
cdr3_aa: CAWNPYKTGGYTIYF
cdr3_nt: TGTGCCTGGAACCCCTACAAAACGGGGGGATACACCATATATTTT

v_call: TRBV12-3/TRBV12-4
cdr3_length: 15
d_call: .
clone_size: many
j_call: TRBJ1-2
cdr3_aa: CASSLSDGLGYGYTF
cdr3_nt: TGTGCCAGCAGTTTGAGTGATGGATTGGGCTATGGCTACACCTTC

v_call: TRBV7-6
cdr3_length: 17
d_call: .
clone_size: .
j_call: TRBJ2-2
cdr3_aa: CASSSRQRSSNTGELFF
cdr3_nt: TGTGCCAGCAGCTCTAGACAGCGTTCGTCGAACACCGGGGAGCTGTTTTTT

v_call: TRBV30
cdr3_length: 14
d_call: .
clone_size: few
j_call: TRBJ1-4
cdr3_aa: CAWSRGTADEKLFF
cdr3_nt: TGTGCCTGGAGTCGGGGAACTGCGGATGAAAAACTGTTTTTT

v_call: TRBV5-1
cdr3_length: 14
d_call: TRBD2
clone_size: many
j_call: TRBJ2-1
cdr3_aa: CASSPSGSFGEQFF
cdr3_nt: TGCGCCAGCAGTCCCAGCGGGAGCTTTGGGGAGCAGTTCTTC

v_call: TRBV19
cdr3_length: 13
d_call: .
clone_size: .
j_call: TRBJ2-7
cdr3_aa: CASSMGFSYEQYF
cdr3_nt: TGTGCCAGTAGTATGGGGTTCTCCTACGAGCAGTACTTC

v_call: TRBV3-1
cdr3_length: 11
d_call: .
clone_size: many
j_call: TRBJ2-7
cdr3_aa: CASSQEGEQYF
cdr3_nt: TGTGCCAGCAGCCAAGAAGGAGAGCAGTACTTC